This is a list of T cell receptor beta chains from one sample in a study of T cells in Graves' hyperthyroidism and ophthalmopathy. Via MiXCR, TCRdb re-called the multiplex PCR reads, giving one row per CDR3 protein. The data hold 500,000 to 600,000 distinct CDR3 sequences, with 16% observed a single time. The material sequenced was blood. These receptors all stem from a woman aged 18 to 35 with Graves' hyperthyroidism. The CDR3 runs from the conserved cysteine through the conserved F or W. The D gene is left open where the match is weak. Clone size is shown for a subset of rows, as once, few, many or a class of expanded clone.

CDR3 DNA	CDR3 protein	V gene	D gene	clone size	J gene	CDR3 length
TGCGCCAGCAGCTTGGTTACAGGTCCTGATCAGCCCCAGCATTTT	CASSLVTGPDQPQHF	TRBV5-1	NA	NA	TRBJ1-5	15
TGTGCCAGCAGCTTAAGGTCTCCTAGCGGGTCCATTGAGCAGTTCTTC	CASSLRSPSGSIEQFF	TRBV11-2	TRBD2	many	TRBJ2-1	16
TGTGCCAGCAGTGAAGCACAGGGAATAGGAAATTCACCCCTCCACTTT	CASSEAQGIGNSPLHF	TRBV2	NA	many	TRBJ1-6	16
TGTGCCAGCAGCCAAGATGTGGCGGGAGGGCGACCAGATACGCAGTATTTT	CASSQDVAGGRPDTQYF	TRBV3-1	TRBD2	NA	TRBJ2-3	17
TGTGCCAGCAGCTTACTAGGCTTGGCGGGGGGTTCGCGCACAGATACGCAGTATTTT	CASSLLGLAGGSRTDTQYF	TRBV7-2	TRBD2	many	TRBJ2-3	19
TGTGCCAGCAGTTTTGCGGGGAAGAACACCGGGGAGCTGTTTTTT	CASSFAGKNTGELFF	TRBV12-3/TRBV12-4	NA	NA	TRBJ2-2	15
TGTGCCAGCAGCTTAGCTAGGGGAACGGGCGAGCAGTACTTC	CASSLARGTGEQYF	TRBV7-2	NA	many	TRBJ2-7	14
TGTGCCAGCGAAGACAGGGGGCTGGATGAAAAACTGTTTTTT	CASEDRGLDEKLFF	TRBV12-3/TRBV12-4	TRBD1	NA	TRBJ1-4	14
TGTGCCAGCAGCCGCCTAATAGCGGGAACAGATACGCAGTATTTT	CASSRLIAGTDTQYF	TRBV3-1	TRBD2	many	TRBJ2-3	15
TGTGCCACCAGTGATTCGGGGTTCACAGATACGCAGTATTTT	CATSDSGFTDTQYF	TRBV24-1	NA	many	TRBJ2-3	14
TGCGCCAGCAGCTTGGCCGGGGTAGGGCGATCACCCCTCCACTTT	CASSLAGVGRSPLHF	TRBV5-1	NA	NA	TRBJ1-6	15
TGTGCCAGTAGTCGGGCGCTAGCGGGATTTTCTAGCACAGATACGCAGTATTTT	CASSRALAGFSSTDTQYF	TRBV19	TRBD2	few	TRBJ2-3	18
TGTGCCAGCAGGGACGTACATCAAGAGACCCAGTACTTC	CASRDVHQETQYF	TRBV6-2/TRBV6-3	NA	few	TRBJ2-5	13
TGCAGTGCTAGCGGGAGGCACCGGGAGGGCGAGCAGTACTTC	CSASGRHREGEQYF	TRBV20-1	TRBD2	NA	TRBJ2-7	14
TGTGCCAGCAGCCATACGGAGGGATCTAATGAAAAACTGTTTTTT	CASSHTEGSNEKLFF	TRBV3-1	NA	few	TRBJ1-4	15
TGTGCCAGCAGCCCCTCGGTTAGGCTAGCGGGGGGCGTCAAGGAGCAGTTCTTC	CASSPSVRLAGGVKEQFF	TRBV3-1	TRBD2	many	TRBJ2-1	18
TGTGCCAGCAGTGTCGGCGCCACCGGGGAGCTGTTTTTT	CASSVGATGELFF	TRBV2	NA	NA	TRBJ2-2	13
TGTGCCAGCAGTGGGACAGGTCATAGCAATCAGCCCCAGCATTTT	CASSGTGHSNQPQHF	TRBV2	TRBD1	many	TRBJ1-5	15
TGCGCCAGCAGCCAAGCCGGGTTGTTCTATGGCTACACCTTC	CASSQAGLFYGYTF	TRBV4-1	NA	few	TRBJ1-2	14
TGTGCCAGCAGTGAAGCGCCAGGGGAATCCTACGAGCAGTACTTC	CASSEAPGESYEQYF	TRBV2	NA	NA	TRBJ2-7	15
TGTGCCAGCAGCTTAGTAGGGGAGACAGGGAAGTACTTC	CASSLVGETGKYF	TRBV7-9	TRBD1	NA	TRBJ2-4	13
TGTGCCAGCAGCCAAGATGGGACAGCTCCCTACGAGCAGTACTTC	CASSQDGTAPYEQYF	TRBV4-2	TRBD1	many	TRBJ2-7	15
TGCGCCAGCAGCCAGGATACAGGGGCCTCTCAGCCCCAGCATTTT	CASSQDTGASQPQHF	TRBV4-3	TRBD1	few	TRBJ1-5	15
TGTGCCAGTAGTTCCGCGGGACGCGGAGCGAAGGGAGCTTTCTTT	CASSSAGRGAKGAFF	TRBV19	NA	few	TRBJ1-1	15
TGTGCCAGCATGCTAGCGGGAGATCAAGAGACCCAGTACTTC	CASMLAGDQETQYF	TRBV6-1	TRBD2	NA	TRBJ2-5	14
TGTGCCAGGGCCAGACTCAGACGGAAGCAGTACTTC	CARARLRRKQYF	TRBV6-2/TRBV6-3	NA	NA	TRBJ2-7	12